This T cell receptor (beta chain) was captured by sequencing in a study of regulatory T cells in long-lasting Graves disease. Findings and limits, study-wide: When disease was persistent, TRBV28, TRBJ1-2 and TRBJ2-5 were the favored segments. Relative to new patients (966), persistent patients exhibited greater sharing of public clonotypes (more than 2,500).

Libraries of TCR beta came from iRepertoire HTBI primers plus Arm-PCR of CDR3 regions. One entry per CDR3 protein results from TCRdb running MiXCR on the multiplex PCR reads. The table records hundreds of thousands of distinct CDR3 sequences, about 21% of them present only once. The sample's time point: persistent/refractory GD, antithyroid drugs over 5 years with positive TRAb. From PBMCs, RNA was extracted and then used to make the TCR library. Germline loops: CDR1 DFQATT, CDR2 SNEGSKA (reference sequence). The length of the CDR3 is 14 residues. The ends lost 5 bases at V and 2 bases at J; junction bases unmatched: 6. This clonotype was seen more than once but under ten times. Its antigen is as yet unknown.

The TCR originated in a female donor with Graves disease. The chain recombines TRBV20-1 with TRBJ2-7; 10 bases match TRBD2. Sequenced material: peripheral blood mononuclear cells (PBMCs), taken when the disease was refractory, from a patient treated with antithyroid drugs. The CDR3 region has the DNA TGCAGTGCTCCCCGGACTAGCGGTACCTACGAGCAGTACTTC. Its translation is CSAPRTSGTYEQYF.